These T cell receptor beta chains were read from a single sample in a study of blood T cell repertoires in COVID-19. TCRdb's copy holds only in-frame clones and misses some; the assay was immunoSEQ multiplex PCR. The sample includes roughly 100,000 clones, 81% of them seen just once. The specimen was peripheral blood. The source is a man aged 80 or over with COVID-19, enrolled during active disease. CDR3s include the opening cysteine and the closing phenylalanine or tryptophan. A D gene is named only where the DNA matches it firmly. Expanded clones get a size class; other rows say once, few or many, or leave the size out.

J | size | V | D | DNA | CDR3
TRBJ1-6 | - | TRBV11-2 | - | TGTGCCAGCAGCTCAGAAATAGACTCCTATAATTCACCCCTCCACTTT | CASSSEIDSYNSPLHF
TRBJ2-3 | - | TRBV6-1 | TRBD2 | TGTGCCAGCAGTGTCATGGCGGGGGGAAGCACAGATACGCAGTATTTT | CASSVMAGGSTDTQYF
TRBJ2-7 | - | TRBV28 | TRBD2 | TGTGCCAGCAGTTTATCCACCCCAAAACTAGCGACTTACGAGCAGTACTTC | CASSLSTPKLATYEQYF
TRBJ2-3 | - | TRBV7-2 | - | TGTGCCAGCAGCCAAATAGCGAGGGGGGATACGCAGTATTTT | CASSQIARGDTQYF
TRBJ2-2 | - | TRBV24-1 | TRBD2 | TGTGCCACCAGTGGCGGGAGTGCCGGGGAGCTGTTTTTT | CATSGGSAGELFF
TRBJ1-5 | - | TRBV2 | TRBD1 | TGTGCCAGCAGTGAACGAAGGACAGGGTATCAGCCCCAGCATTTT | CASSERRTGYQPQHF
TRBJ2-5 | - | TRBV3-1/TRBV3-2 | TRBD2 | TGTGCCAGCAGCCAAGATCGGGGTAGCGGGGGGCCCCCCCAAGAGACCCAGTACTTC | CASSQDRGSGGPPQETQYF
TRBJ2-1 | - | TRBV7-8 | TRBD2 | TGTGCCAGCAGCCTAAGACTTGGCGGGGGGCGCTACAATGAGCAGTTCTTC | CASSLRLGGGRYNEQFF
TRBJ1-4 | - | TRBV5-1 | - | TGCGCCAGCAGCTTGGCCAGGTCTAATGAAAAACTGTTTTTT | CASSLARSNEKLFF
TRBJ1-3 | few | TRBV6-5 | - | TGTGCCAGCAGTACGACAGACTCTGGAAACACCATATATTTT | CASSTTDSGNTIYF
TRBJ1-1 | - | TRBV6-5 | TRBD1 | TGTGCCAGCAGACGGACAGGGGGCTCACCTGAAGCTTTCTTT | CASRRTGGSPEAFF
TRBJ2-2 | - | TRBV9 | TRBD2 | TGTGCCAGCAGCCAGCCGGGACTAACCGGGGAGCTGTTTTTT | CASSQPGLTGELFF
TRBJ2-7 | - | TRBV10-1 | - | TGCGCCAGCCTGAAAGCGGAGAAATACGAGCAGTACTTC | CASLKAEKYEQYF
TRBJ1-6 | - | TRBV3-1/TRBV3-2 | - | TGTGCCAGCAGCCTTGGGTCGAAGGGGGAATCACCCCTCCACTTT | CASSLGSKGESPLHF
TRBJ2-7 | - | TRBV9 | - | TGTGCCAGCAGCGTAACAGGGCTAGCGGTTACCTACGAGCAGTACTTC | CASSVTGLAVTYEQYF
TRBJ1-5 | - | TRBV10-3 | - | TGTGCCATTACACAGGGAGGGGGACAGCCCCAGCATTTT | CAITQGGGQPQHF
TRBJ1-6 | - | TRBV10-3 | - | TGTGCCATCAAGACGAGGATTGACGCCGATTCACCCCTCCACTTT | CAIKTRIDADSPLHF
TRBJ1-2 | - | TRBV29-1 | - | TGCAGCGTGGGGGGTGACAGTCATGGCTACACCTTC | CSVGGDSHGYTF
TRBJ1-4 | - | TRBV5-1 | TRBD1 | TGCGCCAGCAGCGTCCAGGGGGCGCTAACTAATGAAAAACTGTTTTTT | CASSVQGALTNEKLFF
TRBJ2-5 | - | TRBV9 | - | TGTGCCAGCAGCTCCAGGGTTAGCCAAGAGACCCAGTACTTC | CASSSRVSQETQYF
TRBJ2-7 | - | TRBV9 | TRBD1 | TGTGCCAGCAGCGTAGGCCGGACAGGGCAATACGAGCAGTACTTC | CASSVGRTGQYEQYF